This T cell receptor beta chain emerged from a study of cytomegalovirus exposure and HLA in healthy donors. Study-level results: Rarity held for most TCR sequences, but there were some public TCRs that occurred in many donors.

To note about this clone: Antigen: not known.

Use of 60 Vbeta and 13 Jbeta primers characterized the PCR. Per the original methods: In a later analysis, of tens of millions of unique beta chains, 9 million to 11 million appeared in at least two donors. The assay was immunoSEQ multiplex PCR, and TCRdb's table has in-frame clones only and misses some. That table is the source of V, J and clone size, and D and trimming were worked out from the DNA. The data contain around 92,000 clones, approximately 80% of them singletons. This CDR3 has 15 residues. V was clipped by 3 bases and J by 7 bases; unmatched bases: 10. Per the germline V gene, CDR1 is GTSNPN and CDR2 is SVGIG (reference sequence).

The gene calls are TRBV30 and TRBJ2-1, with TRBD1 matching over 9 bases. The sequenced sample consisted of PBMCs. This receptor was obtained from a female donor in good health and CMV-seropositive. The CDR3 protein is CAWSAAGQGTNEQFF. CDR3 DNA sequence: TGTGCCTGGAGCGCCGCGGGACAGGGAACGAATGAGCAGTTCTTC.